The rows below give T cell receptor beta chains drawn from one sample of a study of regulatory T cells in long-lasting Graves disease. One entry per CDR3 protein, called by TCRdb with MiXCR from the multiplex PCR reads. The sample shows about 310,000 distinct CDR3 sequences, around 23% of them seen only once. The material was peripheral blood mononuclear cells (PBMCs), obtained when the disease was refractory, from a patient treated with antithyroid drugs. These receptors were collected from a female donor with Graves disease. CDR3s include the opening cysteine and the closing phenylalanine or tryptophan. A D gene is named only where the DNA matches it firmly. Clone size is shown for a subset of rows, as once, few, many or a class of expanded clone.

v_call	clone_size	d_call	j_call	cdr3_nt	cdr3_aa
TRBV11-2	many	NA	TRBJ2-7	TGTGCCAGCAGCTTAGTAGGACCGATGAAGACCTACGAGCAGTACTTC	CASSLVGPMKTYEQYF
TRBV20-1	NA	NA	TRBJ2-6	TGCAGTGCTAGGCGGCCCGCCGGGGCCAACGTCCTGACTTTC	CSARRPAGANVLTF
TRBV7-2	many	NA	TRBJ1-1	TGTGCCAGCAGCTTAGTGGGCCAGTACACTGAAGCTTTCTTT	CASSLVGQYTEAFF
TRBV6-2/TRBV6-3	few	NA	TRBJ2-5	TGTGCCAGCAGTTACTCGAGCAGGGAAGAGACCCAGTACTTC	CASSYSSREETQYF
TRBV6-1	few	TRBD1	TRBJ1-5	TGTGCCAGCGTCCCCTCAGGGGGCGGAAAGCCCCAGCATTTT	CASVPSGGGKPQHF
TRBV12-3/TRBV12-4	many	NA	TRBJ2-5	TGTGCCAGCACCCTGGGGGGTCGCGAGACCCAGTACTTC	CASTLGGRETQYF
TRBV6-5	NA	NA	TRBJ1-5	TGTGCCAGCAGTTCTTTGAGTCAGCCCCAGCATTTT	CASSSLSQPQHF
TRBV7-2	NA	TRBD2	TRBJ2-4	TGTGCCAGCAGCTTAGAACTAGCGGGAGCCAAAAACGTTCAGTACTTC	CASSLELAGAKNVQYF
TRBV4-3	NA	NA	TRBJ1-1	TGCGCCAGCAGCCAAGATCCCCGACAGGCCCGAGCTTTCTTT	CASSQDPRQARAFF
TRBV2	few	NA	TRBJ2-3	TGTGCCAGCAGAAATGGACAGTTACTCACAGATACGCAGTATTTT	CASRNGQLLTDTQYF
TRBV6-2/TRBV6-3	many	NA	TRBJ1-1	TGTGCCAGCAGGTCCGGGACATCCTATACTGAAGCTTTCTTT	CASRSGTSYTEAFF
TRBV20-1	once	NA	TRBJ2-7	TGCAGTGCTAGAGAATACAGGGACCGGGACGAGCAGTACTTC	CSAREYRDRDEQYF
TRBV7-9	few	TRBD1	TRBJ2-5	TGTGCCAGCAGCCAAGTGGGACAGCTGAGGGGAGAGACCCAGTACTTC	CASSQVGQLRGETQYF
TRBV6-1	NA	NA	TRBJ2-5	TGTGCCAGCAGTCGACCGGTGGATATCCAAGAGACCCAGTACTTC	CASSRPVDIQETQYF
TRBV12-3/TRBV12-4	NA	NA	TRBJ1-3	TGTGCCAGCAGTTACGTATCTGGAAACACCATATATTTT	CASSYVSGNTIYF
TRBV29-1	few	NA	TRBJ1-2	TGCAGCGTTGAGGGTATTCGGGACCCGAACTATGGCTACACCTTC	CSVEGIRDPNYGYTF
TRBV2	many	TRBD1	TRBJ1-6	TGTGCCAGCAGTCCGGACAGGGGGCCTTCACCCCTCCACTTT	CASSPDRGPSPLHF
TRBV25-1	NA	NA	TRBJ2-5	TGTGCCAGCAGTGAATATGGCGACTTAGGGGAGACCCAGTACTTC	CASSEYGDLGETQYF
TRBV5-5	few	NA	TRBJ1-4	TGTGCCAGCAGCCCCGACACGAGACGGGGTAATGAAAAACTGTTTTTT	CASSPDTRRGNEKLFF
TRBV20-1	NA	NA	TRBJ2-7	TGCAGTCCCGGTTTTAGGGCTAACGAGCAGTACTTC	CSPGFRANEQYF